These 30 T cell receptor beta chains originate from one sample sequenced in a study of graft-versus-host responses after intestinal transplantation. The table came from immunoSEQ multiplex PCR; TCRdb's copy has only in-frame clones and leaves some out. The table records around 35,000 clones, 87% of them present only once. Lamina propria and intraepithelial lymphocytes were released by processing graft tissue. The specimen was ileum tissue, collected almost 210 days after intestinal transplant. The source of these receptors is a human patient who received an intestinal transplant, so some T cells may come from the graft donor.

This clone was recorded a few times. The J gene is TRBJ2-5, the V gene TRBV6-5; the D gene is possibly TRBD2 (5 bases). Looked up from germline, CDR1 is MNHEY and CDR2 is SVGAGI. V lost 5 bases to trimming and J lost 10 bases, with 11 bases between them. The CDR3 contains 11 residues. This CDR3 is CASSNREFQYF. In DNA form, the CDR3 reads TGTGCCAGCAGTAATCGGGAATTCCAGTACTTC.

The chain joins TRBV10-3 to TRBJ1-2, with D uncertain. Germline loops: CDR1 ENHRY, CDR2 SYGVKD. The CDR3 consists of 13 residues. V was clipped by 7 bases and J by 5 bases, with 14 bases between them. In DNA form, the CDR3 reads TGTGCCATCATGCAGGATGGGGAGTATGGCTACACCTTC. Translating gives CAIMQDGEYGYTF.

This chain links TRBV2 with TRBJ2-7; no firm D call. The CDR3 is 15 amino acids. The germline CDR1 and CDR2 sequences are SNHLY and FYNNEI. The V and J ends lost 7 bases and 5 bases respectively, with 21 bases between them. CDR3 protein: CASTTLSGDVHEQYF. The CDR3 DNA reads as TGTGCCAGCACCACGCTCTCTGGGGATGTACACGAGCAGTACTTC.

The chain has TRBV27 and TRBJ2-5, with TRBD1 as a possible D gene (6 bases). The germline V and J ends were trimmed by 3 bases and 5 bases, with 10 bases remaining between them. The CDR3 runs 13 residues. Germline CDR1 reads MNHEY; CDR2 reads SMNVEV (reference sequence). CDR3 DNA: TGTGCCAGCAGTTTCAGGGGCTCTGAGACCCAGTACTTC. This codes for CASSFRGSETQYF.

Within the sample, this clone is medium-sized. The chain uses TRBV4-1 and TRBJ2-1; TRBD2 agrees at 12 bases. J gave up 3 bases and V 1 base, and 7 bases lay outside the gene matches. This CDR3 contains 18 residues. Germline V lookup: CDR1 MGHRA, CDR2 YSYEKL. The CDR3 sequence: CASSQVPSGRALYNEQFF. The DNA for the CDR3 is TGCGCCAGCAGCCAAGTCCCTAGCGGGAGGGCCCTCTACAATGAGCAGTTCTTC.

On this clone itself: Compared with germline, one end of the junction differs, possibly owing to a read error. The J gene is TRBJ2-1, the V gene TRBV5-1; D gene uncertain. This CDR3 contains 14 residues. Germline V gene sequence: CDR1 SGHRS, CDR2 YFSETQ. CDR3 protein: CVSSLGTLGHEQFF. The CDR3 DNA is TGCGTCAGCAGCTTAGGTACCCTCGGGCATGAGCAGTTCTTC.

Concerning this clone itself: One end of the junction does not line up with germline, which may come from a read error. The V gene is TRBV5-1, the J gene TRBJ2-7; 7 bases fit TRBD2. This CDR3 has 12 amino acids. CDR1 and CDR2 from the germline V gene are SGHRS and YFSETQ. CDR3 in amino acids: CASSFGGVSPLF. CDR3 DNA: TGCGCCAGCAGCTTTGGGGGGGTCAGTCCCCTCTTC. The full variable domain, rest sourced from reference TRBV5-1 and TRBJ2-7, is KAGVTQTPRYLIKTRGQQVTLSCSPISGHRSVSWYQQTPGQGLQFLFEYFSETQRNKGNFPGRFSGRQFSNSRSEMNVSTLELGDSALYLCASSFGGVSPLFGPGTRLTVT.

The chain couples TRBV6-4 to TRBJ2-3, with 7 bases lining up with TRBD1. Germline V lookup: CDR1 MRHNA, CDR2 SNTAGT. Trimming at V came to 5 bases and at J to 10 bases, leaving 6 bases not matched to a gene. The CDR3 totals 12 residues. CDR3 nucleotides: TGTGCCAGCAGTCCAACAGGGGTGGCGCAGTATTTT. This translates into CASSPTGVAQYF.

The chain couples TRBV7-9 to TRBJ1-5; TRBD1 is a possible D gene (6 bases). V lost 5 bases, J lost 5 bases, and 13 bases lay in between. The germline CDR1 and CDR2 sequences are SEHNR and FQNEAQ (reference sequence). The CDR3 has 14 residues. In DNA, the CDR3 is TGTGCCAGCAGCCCCACAGGGAGTCATCAGCCCCAGCATTTT. Translated, it gives CASSPTGSHQPQHF.

The gene calls are TRBV6-6 and TRBJ1-3; D might be TRBD1 (5 bases). Trimming pared 5 bases from V and 4 bases from J, leaving 12 bases between. This CDR3 contains 14 residues. CDR1 MNHNY and CDR2 SVGAGI come from the germline V gene (reference sequence). CDR3 protein: CASSPGLGGNTIYF. In DNA form, the CDR3 reads TGTGCCAGCAGTCCGGGACTTGGGGGAAACACCATATATTTT.

The sample holds a few counts of this clone. The chain combines TRBV5-5 with TRBJ1-6; D possibly corresponds to TRBD1 (5 bases). V shed 2 bases and J shed 9 bases, with 12 bases lying between them. This CDR3 is built from 14 residues. Germline V CDR1 and CDR2: SGHKS, YYEKEE (reference sequence). The CDR3 reads CASSFPGGFSPLHF. For the CDR3, the DNA is TGTGCCAGCAGCTTCCCGGGGGGATTTTCACCCCTCCACTTT.

The genes are TRBV5-1 and TRBJ1-3, with 8 nucleotides matching TRBD1. V dropped 1 base and J dropped 8; count of bases not matched to a gene: 11. This CDR3 is 16 amino acids long. CDR1 is SGHRS, CDR2 YFSETQ, per germline. The CDR3 spells CASSLIPDRERHTIYF. CDR3 DNA: TGCGCCAGCAGCTTGATCCCGGACAGGGAGAGGCACACCATATATTTT.

J is TRBJ2-3 and V is TRBV7-2; D is perhaps TRBD1 (5 bases). The CDR3 extends over 16 amino acids. The germline V gene encodes CDR1 SGHTA and CDR2 FQGNSA. The V end was cut by 2 bases, the J end by 0 bases, with 12 bases between. In DNA, the CDR3 is TGTGCCAGCAGCTTACAGGGATTCCCTAGCACAGATACGCAGTATTTT. It codes for CASSLQGFPSTDTQYF.

The chain carries TRBV11-2 and TRBJ2-3, with a possible D match to TRBD2 (6 bases). Trimming removed 5 bases at V and 0 bases at J, with 21 bases between. Germline CDR1 SGHAT, CDR2 FQNNGV. The CDR3 has 18 residues. CDR3 in amino acids: CASSPAKGAGPSTDTQYF. DNA of the CDR3: TGTGCCAGCAGCCCCGCGAAGGGAGCGGGCCCGAGCACAGATACGCAGTATTTT.

The rearrangement uses TRBV5-4 and TRBJ2-3; 10 bases match TRBD2. This CDR3 comprises 15 residues. Germline-derived CDR1 and CDR2 are SGHNT and YYREEE (reference sequence). Trimming cost V 4 bases and J 5 bases; bases outside gene matches: 7. The CDR3 spells CASSLQRGGGDTQYF. CDR3 in DNA: TGTGCCAGCAGCCTACAGCGGGGGGGTGGAGATACGCAGTATTTT. The full variable domain, its missing parts supplied by reference TRBV5-4 and TRBJ2-3, is ETGVTQSPTHLIKTRGQQVTLRCSSQSGHNTVSWYQQALGQGPQFIFQYYREEENGRGNFPPRFSGLQFPNYSSELNVNALELDDSALYLCASSLQRGGGDTQYFGPGTRLTVL.

This sequence joins TRBV19 and TRBJ2-2; maybe TRBD1 (5 bases). CDR3 length: 15 amino acids. Germline loops: CDR1 LNHDA, CDR2 SQIVND (reference sequence). V was clipped by 5 bases and J by 4 bases, with 14 bases between them. The CDR3 region has the DNA TGTGCCAGTAGTCCTGAGACAGTGAGCACCGGGGAGCTGTTTTTT. This translates into CASSPETVSTGELFF.

In its sample, this clone was seen once. This rearrangement joins TRBV7-9 to TRBJ2-1, with 8 bases aligning to TRBD2. With V trimmed by 3 bases and J by 6 bases, 10 bases remained unmatched. Germline values: CDR1 SEHNR, CDR2 FQNEAQ (reference sequence). This CDR3 has 16 residues. CDR3 sequence reads: CASSFDSGLVGNEQFF. The CDR3 DNA reads as TGTGCCAGCAGCTTCGACTCGGGACTAGTCGGCAATGAGCAGTTCTTC.

The V call is TRBV11-1, the J call TRBJ2-7; D ambiguous. This CDR3 has 12 residues. Looked up from germline, CDR1 is SGHAT and CDR2 is FQDESV (reference sequence). V lost 8 bases and J lost 6, with 14 bases in between. CDR3 sequence reads: CASFGKTGEQYF. The CDR3 DNA is TGTGCCAGCTTCGGCAAAACGGGCGAGCAGTACTTC. Supplemented by reference TRBV11-1 and TRBJ2-7, the full variable domain reads EAEVAQSPRYKITEKSQAVAFWCDPISGHATLYWYRQILGQGPELLVQFQDESVVDDSQLPKDRFSAERLKGVDSTLKIQPAELGDSAMYLCASFGKTGEQYFGPGTRLTVT.

The chain is built from TRBV5-4 and TRBJ2-5; TRBD2 matches at 10 bases. CDR3 length: 15 amino acids. Trimming at V came to 4 bases and at J to 2 bases, leaving 5 bases not matched to a gene. Per germline, CDR1 SGHNT and CDR2 YYREEE (reference sequence). This CDR3 is CASSPGLALQETQYF. The CDR3 nucleotides are TGTGCCAGCAGCCCGGGACTAGCGCTTCAAGAGACCCAGTACTTC.

The chain carries TRBV5-4 and TRBJ2-3, with D tentatively TRBD1 (6 bases). Trimming left V 1 base short and J 0 bases short, with 9 bases between. The germline V gene encodes CDR1 SGHNT and CDR2 YYREEE (reference sequence). The CDR3 is 15 residues long. The CDR3 nucleotides are TGTGCCAGCAGCTTGAGGGACATTAGCACAGATACGCAGTATTTT. The encoded protein is CASSLRDISTDTQYF.

The chain employs TRBV6-6 and TRBJ1-1; D unclear. V was shortened by 8 bases and J by 8 bases, with 6 bases between the two germline ends. The CDR3 loop spans 9 amino acids. Germline V CDR1 and CDR2: MNHNY, SVGAGI (reference sequence). CDR3 loop: CASGREAFF. For the CDR3, the DNA is TGTGCCAGCGGCAGAGAAGCTTTCTTT.

This clone has only a few counts. This chain links TRBV9 with TRBJ2-1, with 8 bases that match TRBD1. The germline gives CDR1 SGDLS, CDR2 YYNGEE. J was trimmed by 6 bases and V by 0 bases; bases with no gene match: 8. The CDR3 runs to 16 residues. In DNA form, the CDR3 reads TGTGCCAGCAGCGTAGAGGACAGGGTCGGGGTCAATGAGCAGTTCTTC. This translates into CASSVEDRVGVNEQFF. Drawing the rest from reference TRBV9 and TRBJ2-1, the complete variable domain is DSGVTQTPKHLITATGQRVTLRCSPRSGDLSVYWYQQSLDQGLQFLIQYYNGEERAKGNILERFSAQQFPDLHSELNLSSLELGDSALYFCASSVEDRVGVNEQFFGPGTRLTVL.

This chain connects TRBV11-2 to TRBJ2-1; weak D call: TRBD2 (7 bases). The CDR3 length is 17 residues. V lost 7 bases and J lost 3, with 22 bases in between. Germline CDR1 is SGHAT and CDR2 is FQNNGV. The CDR3 reads CASTPMGGGGGYNEQFF. CDR3 nucleotides: TGTGCCAGCACCCCAATGGGGGGCGGGGGAGGCTACAATGAGCAGTTCTTC.

The gene calls are TRBV27 and TRBJ2-7; 8 bases map to TRBD1. Looked up from germline, CDR1 is MNHEY and CDR2 is SMNVEV (reference sequence). This CDR3 region has 13 residues. Trimming took 4 bases from V and 4 from J; bases not matched to a gene: 3. The CDR3 DNA sequence: TGTGCCAGCAGTTCCGGACAGGGTTACGAGCAGTACTTC. Its translation is CASSSGQGYEQYF.

V and J are TRBV7-9 and TRBJ2-7; 8 bases line up with TRBD1. Losses at the gene ends were 3 bases for V and 3 bases for J; bases not matched to a gene: 4. The CDR3 is 14 amino acids. Germline CDR1 reads SEHNR; CDR2 reads FQNEAQ (reference sequence). CDR3 residues: CASSFGTGRYEQYF. CDR3 nucleotides: TGTGCCAGCAGCTTCGGGACAGGTCGCTACGAGCAGTACTTC.

The chain has TRBV20-1 and TRBJ2-7; D gene ambiguous. V shed 2 bases and J shed 6 bases, with 8 bases lying between them. The germline V gene encodes CDR1 DFQATT and CDR2 SNEGSKA (reference sequence). The CDR3 sequence is 11 residues long. CDR3 sequence (DNA): TGCAGTGCTAGATTTACCCTCGAGCAGTACTTC. Protein sequence: CSARFTLEQYF.

The chain joins TRBV19 to TRBJ2-6; the D gene is possibly TRBD1 (8 bases). The V end lost 5 bases, the J end lost 0 bases, and 20 bases lay between the germline ends. CDR3 length: 19 residues. Germline CDR1 reads LNHDA; CDR2 reads SQIVND (reference sequence). The CDR3 DNA sequence: TGTGCCAGTAGTCCCCGACAGGGGAGGGAACTCTCTGGGGCCAACGTCCTGACTTTC. Its translation: CASSPRQGRELSGANVLTF. Filled out from reference TRBV19 and TRBJ2-6, the complete variable domain reads DGGITQSPKYLFRKEGQNVTLSCEQNLNHDAMYWYRQDPGQGLRLIYYSQIVNDFQKGDIAEGYSVSREKKESFPLTVTSAQKNPTAFYLCASSPRQGRELSGANVLTFGAGSRLTVL.

The chain joins TRBV18 to TRBJ2-5; D gene unclear. The CDR3 contains 12 residues. CDR1 and CDR2 (germline): KGHSH, LQKENI. V dropped 3 bases and J dropped 0 bases, with 2 bases sitting between them. The CDR3 bases are TGTGCCAGCTCACCGAACCAAGAGACCCAGTACTTC. Protein product: CASSPNQETQYF. The complete variable domain, with remaining parts taken from reference TRBV18 and TRBJ2-5, reads NAGVMQNPRHLVRRRGQEARLRCSPMKGHSHVYWYRQLPEEGLKFMVYLQKENIIDESGMPKERFSAEFPKEGPSILRIQQVVRGDSAAYFCASSPNQETQYFGPGTRLLVL.

V gene TRBV5-8 combines with J gene TRBJ1-2, with 7 bases fitting TRBD1. V lost 3 bases to trimming and J lost 2 bases; unmatched junction nucleotides: 4. The CDR3 loop spans 14 amino acids. CDR1 is SGHTS and CDR2 is YDEGEE in the germline V gene. DNA for the CDR3: TGTGCCAGCAGCTCCGGGACAGAGAACTATGGCTACACCTTC. It specifies CASSSGTENYGYTF.

V is TRBV4-1 and J is TRBJ2-5; tentative D call: TRBD1 (5 bases). The CDR3 totals 15 residues. Germline loops: CDR1 MGHRA, CDR2 YSYEKL. V lost 2 bases, J lost 5 bases, and 15 bases lay in between. This CDR3 is CASSQRAGPGETQYF. CDR3 nucleotide sequence: TGCGCCAGCAGCCAAAGAGCAGGGCCTGGGGAGACCCAGTACTTC.